This TCR beta chain emerged from a study of cytomegalovirus exposure and HLA in healthy donors. PCR used 60 Vbeta primers and 13 Jbeta primers. Repertoires were generated with immunoSEQ multiplex PCR, while TCRdb's copy carries only in-frame clones and drops some. The sample lists over 150,000 clones; roughly 86% were seen once. This clone was picked up a small number of times. Antigen specificity is unknown. The CDR3 is 13 amino acids. Looked up from germline, CDR1 is MNHEY and CDR2 is SMNVEV (reference sequence). Trimming took 2 bases from V and 1 from J, leaving 5 bases between them. The study's findings and limits: Later work found that TCR association rates differed between HLA loci; DRB1 had the most and HLA-C the fewest.

This TCR was recovered from a girl aged 10-17 years in good health and CMV-seropositive. The sequenced sample consisted of PBMCs. The chain couples TRBV27 to TRBJ1-2, with D uncertain. The CDR3, as DNA: TGTGCCAGCAGTTTAACAGTTAACTATGGCTACACCTTC. Its protein product is CASSLTVNYGYTF.